The 31 T cell receptor beta chains reported below all come from one sample, sequenced in a study of CD8 T cells in ankylosing spondylitis. TCRdb redid the calling of the 5' RACE reads with MiXCR, one entry per CDR3 protein. The sample records approximately 220,000 distinct CDR3 sequences, 20% to 30% being singletons. What was sequenced was blood, either unsorted or a sorted T cell fraction (not recorded which). The receptors here all came from a male donor with ankylosing spondylitis or in good health (not recorded which).

The chain recombines TRBV29-1 with TRBJ2-7; tentative D call: TRBD2 (6 bases). The V gene's germline CDR1 is SQVTM and CDR2 ANQGSEA. V was clipped by 0 bases and J by 3 bases, with 15 bases between them. The CDR3 is 15 residues long. CDR3 DNA: TGCAGCGTTGAAGACCCTTTGGGGAGGAACTACGAGCAGTACTTC. Amino acid sequence: CSVEDPLGRNYEQYF.

This clonotype was seen a few times. The rearrangement uses TRBV10-3 and TRBJ1-3, with a possible D match to TRBD1 (6 bases). The germline V gene encodes CDR1 ENHRY and CDR2 SYGVKD. The CDR3 totals 15 residues. The V gene lost 6 bases and the J gene lost 0 bases, with 12 bases spanning the gap. The CDR3 region is CAIRAQGSSGNTIYF. The CDR3 DNA is TGTGCCATCAGGGCACAGGGTAGCTCTGGAAACACCATATATTTT.

This clonotype appeared many times. J is TRBJ1-1 and V is TRBV20-1; the D gene is possibly TRBD1 (5 bases). This CDR3 contains 14 residues. Trimming stripped 3 bases from V and 1 base from J, with 12 bases between. Germline CDR1 is DFQATT and CDR2 is SNEGSKA (reference sequence). CDR3 protein: CSARAGMGNTEAFF. The CDR3 region has the DNA TGCAGTGCTAGGGCAGGGATGGGGAACACTGAAGCTTTCTTT.

This clonotype was detected only a few times. The chain recombines TRBV29-1 with TRBJ2-1; TRBD2 agrees at 7 bases. Trimming took 3 bases from V and 0 from J; bases not matched to a gene: 8. The CDR3 totals 16 residues. Looked up from germline, CDR1 is SQVTM and CDR2 is ANQGSEA. The CDR3: CSVDGRGRSSYNEQFF. DNA for the CDR3: TGCAGCGTTGATGGGAGGGGAAGAAGCTCCTACAATGAGCAGTTCTTC.

This clonotype appeared many times. This chain links TRBV7-2 with TRBJ2-7, with 7 bases fitting TRBD1. From germline, CDR1 is SGHTA and CDR2 FQGNSA. The CDR3 sequence is 15 residues long. V lost 5 bases and J lost 5; bases outside the gene matches: 12. Written as DNA, the CDR3 is TGTGCCAGCAGCATGACAGGGCAACTCGACAACGAGCAGTACTTC. Its protein product is CASSMTGQLDNEQYF.

The chain joins TRBV4-3 to TRBJ1-4; D might be TRBD1 (5 bases). The V gene lost 0 bases and the J gene lost 10 bases, with 15 bases spanning the gap. This CDR3 contains 15 residues. Germline V gene sequence: CDR1 LGHNA, CDR2 YSLEER. The CDR3 sequence is CASSQDRQGVRKLFF. CDR3 DNA: TGCGCCAGCAGCCAAGATCGTCAGGGCGTGCGAAAACTGTTTTTT.

The genes are TRBV2 and TRBJ2-6; D uncertain. CDR3 length equals 18 residues. The germline V and J ends were trimmed by 4 bases and 1 base, with 17 bases remaining between them. Germline V CDR1 and CDR2: SNHLY, FYNNEI. CDR3 nucleotide sequence: TGTGCCAGCAGTGGGACGGACGGAACAAAGTCTGGGGCCAACGTCCTGACTTTC. It specifies CASSGTDGTKSGANVLTF.

This clonotype appeared many times. This chain links TRBV6-5 with TRBJ1-1, with 8 bases matching TRBD1. Germline-derived CDR1 and CDR2 are MNHEY and SVGAGI. V gave up 6 bases and J gave up 4 bases; unmatched junction bases: 1. CDR3 length: 12 residues. CDR3 sequence (DNA): TGTGCCAGCAGACAGGGGGGCACTGAAGCTTTCTTT. Its protein product is CASRQGGTEAFF.

Many counts were recorded for this clonotype. The chain joins TRBV20-1 to TRBJ2-3; D may be TRBD2 (6 bases). The CDR3 consists of 13 residues. Germline V gene lookup returns CDR1 DFQATT and CDR2 SNEGSKA (reference sequence). V dropped 3 bases and J dropped 1 base, with 8 bases sitting between them. DNA for the CDR3: TGCAGTGCTAGTCCTAGCGGCACAGATACGCAGTATTTT. Translation: CSASPSGTDTQYF.

With respect to this clonotype: Because it lacks the conserved phenylalanine or tryptophan at the end, this CDR3 is likely a read error. The limits of the CDR3 on the DNA are not certain, so only TCRdb's listed CDR3 is given. The CDR3 sequence is CASIIVRHPELKRI. This rearrangement joins TRBV6-1 to TRBJ1-1; the table's D call of TRBD1 was not tested on the DNA. The germline gives CDR1 MNHNS, CDR2 SASEGT. The CDR3 spans 14 residues, counting both ends.

At least ten counts were recorded for this clonotype. Written as DNA, the CDR3 is TGTGCCAGCAGCCTCATAGCGGGAGGCTCCTACAATGAGCAGTTCTTC. Protein: CASSLIAGGSYNEQFF. The chain recombines TRBV4-2 with TRBJ2-1; 10 bases match TRBD2. Looked up from germline, CDR1 is LGHNA and CDR2 is YNFKEQ. The CDR3 totals 16 residues. V lost 4 bases and J lost 0; bases outside the gene matches: 3.

This clonotype showed up just a few times. J is TRBJ2-3 and V is TRBV20-1; D remains ambiguous. The CDR3 sequence is 13 residues long. Per the germline V gene, CDR1 is DFQATT and CDR2 is SNEGSKA (reference sequence). V was shortened by 3 bases and J by 10 bases, with 17 bases between the two germline ends. The CDR3 sequence: CSASWTVTLAQYF. In DNA form, the CDR3 reads TGCAGTGCTAGTTGGACCGTGACCCTCGCGCAGTATTTT.

This clonotype was counted between two and nine times. The chain combines TRBV4-2 with TRBJ2-1; D might be TRBD1 or TRBD2, each matching 8 bases. This CDR3 is 16 amino acids long. The V and J ends lost 6 bases and 6 bases respectively, with 21 bases between them. Germline CDR1 is LGHNA and CDR2 is YNFKEQ. CDR3 sequence reads: CASRLELSGTGNEQFF. CDR3 in DNA: TGTGCCAGCAGACTAGAACTTAGCGGGACAGGCAATGAGCAGTTCTTC.

The V call is TRBV5-1, the J call TRBJ2-5, with 7 bases lining up with TRBD2. The length of the CDR3 is 13 residues. CDR1 SGHRS and CDR2 YFSETQ come from the germline V gene. V was pared by 1 base and J by 7 bases, with 4 bases of the junction left unmatched. As DNA, the CDR3 is TGCGCCAGCAGCTTGCCGGGAGGTGGGACCCAGTACTTC. Amino acids: CASSLPGGGTQYF.

This clonotype was seen many times. The rearrangement uses TRBV6-1 and TRBJ1-5; a weak D match, TRBD1 (5 bases). Germline V gene lookup returns CDR1 MNHNS and CDR2 SASEGT. This CDR3 comprises 15 residues. Trimming stripped 10 bases from V and 3 bases from J, with 19 bases between. CDR3 amino acids: CATRIGAGTNQPQHF. The CDR3 DNA is TGTGCCACTCGTATTGGGGCCGGCACCAATCAGCCCCAGCATTTT.

Ten or more counts support this clonotype. The rearrangement links TRBV6-2 or TRBV6-3 to TRBJ1-2; 7 positions agree with TRBD1. This CDR3 has 12 residues. Germline CDR1 MNHEY, CDR2 SVGEGT. Losses at the gene ends were 10 bases for V and 4 bases for J; bases not matched to a gene: 6. In DNA form, the CDR3 reads TGTGCCACCAAGGGGGCATCCTATGGCTACACCTTC. Protein sequence: CATKGASYGYTF.

In its sample, this clonotype was seen a few times. This rearrangement joins TRBV20-1 to TRBJ2-7; 8 nucleotides align to TRBD1. J lost 2 bases, V lost 6 bases, and 6 bases had no gene match. From germline, CDR1 is DFQATT and CDR2 SNEGSKA (reference sequence). There are 13 residues in the CDR3. The CDR3 DNA reads TGCAGTGCCACCGCGACAGGGGCCTACGAGCAGTACTTC. Translated, it gives CSATATGAYEQYF.

This clonotype was observed at least ten times. This rearrangement joins TRBV20-1 to TRBJ2-6; D unclear. CDR3 length equals 16 residues. V was pared by 3 bases and J by 0 bases, with 12 bases between. CDR1 is DFQATT and CDR2 is SNEGSKA in the germline V gene (reference sequence). Here the CDR3 DNA reads TGCAGTGCTAGCTTGAGACCGGGCTCTGGGGCCAACGTCCTGACTTTC. This gives the protein CSASLRPGSGANVLTF.

This clonotype showed up just a few times. The chain joins TRBV12-3 or TRBV12-4 to TRBJ2-1; 8 bases fit TRBD2. This CDR3 is built from 14 residues. After removal of 2 bases from V and 7 bases from J, the junction contained 4 bases not matched to a gene. DNA of the CDR3: TGTGCCAGCAGTTTACGGGAGGGCCGGAATGAGCAGTTCTTC. Translation: CASSLREGRNEQFF.

The table lists this clonotype with many counts. Sequence at one end of the junction differs from germline and may be a read error. This chain joins TRBV7-7 and TRBJ2-2; perhaps TRBD2 as D (6 bases). The CDR3 is made up of 14 amino acids. Germline lookup yields CDR1 SSHAT and CDR2 FNYEAQ (reference sequence). The CDR3 DNA sequence: TGTGCTAGCAGCTGGGGACTTCACACCGGGGAGCTGTTTTTT. Translating it yields CASSWGLHTGELFF.

This clonotype was recorded at least ten times. The CDR3 nucleotides read TGTGCCAGCAGCTTGGCCTCGTCAAGCTATAGCAATCAGCCCCAGCATTTT. Protein sequence: CASSLASSSYSNQPQHF. The V call is TRBV5-6, the J call TRBJ1-5; D is undetermined. The ends were cut back, 0 bases at V and 0 bases at J, with 13 bases in the middle. The germline CDR1 and CDR2 sequences are SGHDT and YYEEEE. This CDR3 is 17 amino acids long.

Comments on this clonotype: At one of its ends the junction is not consistent with the germline gene, which may arise from a read error. This rearrangement joins TRBV3-1 to TRBJ1-6; D is perhaps TRBD1 (6 bases). Germline V gives CDR1 LGHDT, CDR2 YNNKEL (reference sequence). This CDR3 is built from 16 residues. CDR3 protein: CACRMSDRTRNSPLHF. CDR3 coding DNA: TGTGCCTGCAGAATGAGCGACAGGACCCGTAATTCACCCCTCCACTTT.

Ten or more counts support this clonotype. The V and J genes are TRBV5-1 and TRBJ2-3; 12 nucleotides match TRBD1. The CDR3 contains 17 residues. Germline-derived CDR1 and CDR2 are SGHRS and YFSETQ. V shed 3 bases and J 6 bases; nucleotides not matched to a gene: 11. CDR3 sequence: CASSSLVGQGAADTQYF. The CDR3 nucleotides are TGCGCCAGCAGCTCCTTGGTGGGACAGGGGGCGGCGGATACGCAGTATTTT.

This clonotype was seen at least ten times. This chain links TRBV5-1 with TRBJ1-1; 8 positions agree with TRBD1. Losses at the gene ends were 1 base for V and 4 bases for J; bases not matched to a gene: 6. The CDR3 runs to 15 residues. Per the germline V gene, CDR1 is SGHRS and CDR2 is YFSETQ. Here the CDR3 DNA reads TGCGCCAGCAGCTTGACCCAGGGGGCAGGCACTGAAGCTTTCTTT. It codes for CASSLTQGAGTEAFF.

This clonotype has more than one count but fewer than ten. The chain couples TRBV9 to TRBJ2-1, with D perhaps being TRBD1 or TRBD2 (5 bases each). From germline, CDR1 is SGDLS and CDR2 YYNGEE. V shed 4 bases and J shed 8 bases, with 16 bases lying between them. The CDR3 is made up of 14 amino acids. Here the CDR3 reads CASSPLGELDEQFF. The CDR3 region has the DNA TGTGCCAGCAGCCCTCTAGGGGAGCTGGATGAGCAGTTCTTC.

The chain carries TRBV20-1 and TRBJ2-7, with D possibly TRBD1 on 7 matching bases. The germline V gene encodes CDR1 DFQATT and CDR2 SNEGSKA (reference sequence). This CDR3 contains 11 residues. CDR3 sequence (DNA): TGCGCGGGGACAGTCCAGTACGAGCAGTACTTC. Residues: CAGTVQYEQYF.

There are a few counts of this clonotype. V gene TRBV29-1 combines with J gene TRBJ2-7, with D unresolved. The CDR3 covers 12 residues. Germline V gene lookup returns CDR1 SQVTM and CDR2 ANQGSEA. This CDR3 is CSASVSSYEQYF. The CDR3 DNA is TGCAGTGCCAGCGTAAGCTCCTACGAGCAGTACTTC.

V usage is TRBV5-1 and J usage is TRBJ2-1, with 9 nucleotides matching TRBD1. Germline lookup yields CDR1 SGHRS and CDR2 YFSETQ. The CDR3 runs to 15 residues. The ends lost 0 bases at V and 4 bases at J; junction bases unmatched: 2. CDR3 DNA sequence: TGCGCCAGCAGCTTGGGGGACAGGGCTTACAATGAGCAGTTCTTC. Translation gives CASSLGDRAYNEQFF.

This clonotype appeared many times. The chain employs TRBV3-1 and TRBJ2-6; D not resolved. Germline V gene sequence: CDR1 LGHDT, CDR2 YNNKEL (reference sequence). The CDR3 contains 14 residues. V was pared by 2 bases and J by 1 base, with 3 bases between. CDR3: CASSQTSGANVLTF. In DNA, the CDR3 is TGTGCCAGCAGCCAAACGTCTGGGGCCAACGTCCTGACTTTC.

This clonotype was found many times. CDR3 DNA sequence: TGTGCCAGCAGCCCCGGACTAGCGGCCTACAATGAGCAGTTCTTC. The encoded protein is CASSPGLAAYNEQFF. The chain joins TRBV12-3 or TRBV12-4 to TRBJ2-1; 10 bases are a match to TRBD2. This CDR3 is built from 15 residues. V lost 6 bases and J lost 2; bases outside the gene matches: 4.

This clonotype showed up just a few times. The rearrangement uses TRBV20-1 and TRBJ2-3; perhaps TRBD2 as D (6 bases). Germline V gives CDR1 DFQATT, CDR2 SNEGSKA (reference sequence). The germline V and J ends were trimmed by 0 bases and 2 bases, with 15 bases remaining between them. The CDR3 has 16 residues. DNA of the CDR3: TGCAGTGCTAGAGATGATAGCGGAGAATACACAGATACGCAGTATTTT. It translates to CSARDDSGEYTDTQYF.